This record looks at one TCR beta chain sequence and its context. As yet, its antigen is unknown. This record belongs to a study of T cell responses to AZD1222 COVID-19 vaccine. Study conclusions and caveats: Donors were mostly white British, more females; clonal diversity possibly underestimated. Of the AZD1222 recipients, only 5 or 6 were seropositive at baseline. Repertoire sampling happened only post peak T cell response.

Deletions cut 3 bases from V and 3 bases from J, with 15 bases between. CDR1 and CDR2 from the germline V gene are ENHRY and SYGVKD. CDR3 size: 16 residues. Generated by immunoSEQ multiplex PCR, the TCRdb table keeps only in-frame clones and is missing some. This table has some 120,000 clones, 70% to 90% appearing once. The chain employs TRBV10-3 and TRBJ2-1; D may match TRBD1 or TRBD2 (6 bases each). The sequencing here drew on peripheral blood, taken on day 0 of AZD1222 vaccination. This clonotype was obtained from an adult in good health. For the CDR3, the DNA is TGTGCCATCAGTGACCGTCCCGGGGGCCGCTACAATGAGCAGTTCTTC. It yields the protein CAISDRPGGRYNEQFF.